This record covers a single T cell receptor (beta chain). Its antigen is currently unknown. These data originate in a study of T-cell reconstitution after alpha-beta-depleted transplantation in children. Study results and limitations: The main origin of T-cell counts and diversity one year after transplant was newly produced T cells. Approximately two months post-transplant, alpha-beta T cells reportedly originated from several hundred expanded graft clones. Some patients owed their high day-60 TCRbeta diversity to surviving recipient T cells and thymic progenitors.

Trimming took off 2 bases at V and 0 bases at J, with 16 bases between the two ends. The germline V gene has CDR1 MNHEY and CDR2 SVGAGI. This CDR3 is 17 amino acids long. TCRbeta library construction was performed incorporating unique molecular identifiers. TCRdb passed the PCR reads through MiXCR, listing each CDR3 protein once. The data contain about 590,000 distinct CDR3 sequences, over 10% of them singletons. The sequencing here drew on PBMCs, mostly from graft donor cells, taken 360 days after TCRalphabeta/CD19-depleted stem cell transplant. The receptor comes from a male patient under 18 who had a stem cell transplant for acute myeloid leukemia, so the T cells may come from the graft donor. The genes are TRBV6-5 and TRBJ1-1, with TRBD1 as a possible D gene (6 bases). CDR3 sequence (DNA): TGTGCCAGCAGTTACCGCGACAGGATCAAAATGAACACTGAAGCTTTCTTT. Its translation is CASSYRDRIKMNTEAFF.